What follows is one T cell receptor beta chain and its context. Its binding antigen is unknown. Per-base qualities were not stored, and no clone one base away is much larger. At diagnosis, peripheral blood, uninvolved tumor-adjacent lung and tumor were collected and stored as a combination of fresh-frozen and FFPE material. The entry originates in a study of T cells in localized non-small cell lung cancer (dated by TCRdb to between 2020 and 2021). In terms of the full investigation: The study examined T cell repertoires in 200 to 250 patients with early-stage NSCLC and compared tumors with uninvolved tumor-adjacent lungs. The cohort was made up of approximately 250 treatment-naive NSCLC patients whose localized lung tumors had been resected. The mean age of the NSCLC patients was roughly 70 years, with 120 to 150 men and over 100 women. Results the study describes overall, beyond this receptor: Because the study design was exploratory, TCR variables were selected using unadjusted p-values without false-discovery rate correction. Longer overall survival was associated with higher T cell density in blood, whereas shorter survival was associated with higher clonality in adjacent lung. Because multi-region tumor sequencing was not performed, intratumor heterogeneity could not be ruled out. A median of 57 of the top 100 tumor clones were detected in paired uninvolved adjacent lung, and around 30 of these tumor clones were also found among the top 100 clones of the paired uninvolved adjacent lung. Uninvolved tumor-adjacent lung showed the highest T cell clonality, higher than tumor, which suggests more focused antigenic responses in the adjacent lung.

The immunoSEQ Assay was used to sequence TCR beta CDR3 regions from DNA. The study's own analysis went as follows. T cell density was computed as TCR beta template counts normalized to usable DNA estimated by amplifying housekeeping genes. Richness was estimated using the preseqR package, with extrapolation to 400,000 templates for PBMC samples and to 120,000 templates for tissue samples. Clonality was calculated as one minus Pielou's evenness. Tissue-enriched TCRs were identified by differential abundance testing using productive amino-acid clonotypes, minimum total count 5 and alpha 0.1. The Jaccard Index and the Morisita Overlap Index were used to measure how much the repertoires overlapped between compartments. GLIPH grouped TCR beta CDR3s together with public tetramer-defined viral CDR3s, and a viral motif had to include at least three viral sequences and also show V-gene enrichment. Entries here come from immuneACCESS through TCRdb and include only in-frame sequences with V and J called. Some clones fail to appear in such tables; in the studies checked, an unresolved V gene covers under half of the shortfall, and the cause of the remainder is unknown. The DNA gave D and trimming, while V, J and clone size come from that table. This sample gives about 3,200 clones in total; 25% to 30% of them show up just once. In total, the top ten clones hold less than 20% of the sample.

V loses 6 bases, J loses 0 bases, and the germline ends lie 11 bases apart. The CDR3 holds 15 amino acids from the cysteine to the phenylalanine. Solely the CDR3 DNA is kept, with 45 bases framed from the first base. According to the germline V gene (reference sequence), CDR1 reads LNHDA and CDR2 reads SQIVND. This chain joins TRBV19 to TRBJ2-2; the D gene is possibly TRBD2, with 5 bases matching. The TCR sequence derives from a man aged 35 to 69 with stage III lung adenocarcinoma. The starting material was lung tumor tissue, obtained before any cancer treatment. Read as DNA, the sequence is TGTGCCAGTAGGGTGACGGGAACGAACACCGGGGAGCTGTTTTTT. Translated, this gives CASRVTGTNTGELFF. Reference TRBV19 and TRBJ2-2 genes cover what lies past the CDR3, so the full variable domain is DGGITQSPKYLFRKEGQNVTLSCEQNLNHDAMYWYRQDPGQGLRLIYYSQIVNDFQKGDIAEGYSVSREKKESFPLTVTSAQKNPTAFYLCASRVTGTNTGELFFGEGSRLTVL.